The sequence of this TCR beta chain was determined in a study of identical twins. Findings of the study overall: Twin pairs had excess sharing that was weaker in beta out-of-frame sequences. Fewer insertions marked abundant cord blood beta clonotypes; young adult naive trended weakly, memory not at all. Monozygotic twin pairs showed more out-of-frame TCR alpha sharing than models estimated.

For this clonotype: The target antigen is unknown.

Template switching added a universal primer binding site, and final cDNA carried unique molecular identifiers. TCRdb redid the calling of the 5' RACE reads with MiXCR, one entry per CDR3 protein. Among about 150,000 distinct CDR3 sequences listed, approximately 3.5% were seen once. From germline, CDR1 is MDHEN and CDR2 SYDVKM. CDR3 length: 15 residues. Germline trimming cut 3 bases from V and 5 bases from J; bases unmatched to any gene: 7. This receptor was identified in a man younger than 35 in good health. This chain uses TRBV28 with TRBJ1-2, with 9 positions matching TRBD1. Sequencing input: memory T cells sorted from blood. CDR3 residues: CASSLGTGLLYGYTF. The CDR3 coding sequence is TGTGCCAGCAGTTTGGGGACAGGGCTTCTATATGGCTACACCTTC.